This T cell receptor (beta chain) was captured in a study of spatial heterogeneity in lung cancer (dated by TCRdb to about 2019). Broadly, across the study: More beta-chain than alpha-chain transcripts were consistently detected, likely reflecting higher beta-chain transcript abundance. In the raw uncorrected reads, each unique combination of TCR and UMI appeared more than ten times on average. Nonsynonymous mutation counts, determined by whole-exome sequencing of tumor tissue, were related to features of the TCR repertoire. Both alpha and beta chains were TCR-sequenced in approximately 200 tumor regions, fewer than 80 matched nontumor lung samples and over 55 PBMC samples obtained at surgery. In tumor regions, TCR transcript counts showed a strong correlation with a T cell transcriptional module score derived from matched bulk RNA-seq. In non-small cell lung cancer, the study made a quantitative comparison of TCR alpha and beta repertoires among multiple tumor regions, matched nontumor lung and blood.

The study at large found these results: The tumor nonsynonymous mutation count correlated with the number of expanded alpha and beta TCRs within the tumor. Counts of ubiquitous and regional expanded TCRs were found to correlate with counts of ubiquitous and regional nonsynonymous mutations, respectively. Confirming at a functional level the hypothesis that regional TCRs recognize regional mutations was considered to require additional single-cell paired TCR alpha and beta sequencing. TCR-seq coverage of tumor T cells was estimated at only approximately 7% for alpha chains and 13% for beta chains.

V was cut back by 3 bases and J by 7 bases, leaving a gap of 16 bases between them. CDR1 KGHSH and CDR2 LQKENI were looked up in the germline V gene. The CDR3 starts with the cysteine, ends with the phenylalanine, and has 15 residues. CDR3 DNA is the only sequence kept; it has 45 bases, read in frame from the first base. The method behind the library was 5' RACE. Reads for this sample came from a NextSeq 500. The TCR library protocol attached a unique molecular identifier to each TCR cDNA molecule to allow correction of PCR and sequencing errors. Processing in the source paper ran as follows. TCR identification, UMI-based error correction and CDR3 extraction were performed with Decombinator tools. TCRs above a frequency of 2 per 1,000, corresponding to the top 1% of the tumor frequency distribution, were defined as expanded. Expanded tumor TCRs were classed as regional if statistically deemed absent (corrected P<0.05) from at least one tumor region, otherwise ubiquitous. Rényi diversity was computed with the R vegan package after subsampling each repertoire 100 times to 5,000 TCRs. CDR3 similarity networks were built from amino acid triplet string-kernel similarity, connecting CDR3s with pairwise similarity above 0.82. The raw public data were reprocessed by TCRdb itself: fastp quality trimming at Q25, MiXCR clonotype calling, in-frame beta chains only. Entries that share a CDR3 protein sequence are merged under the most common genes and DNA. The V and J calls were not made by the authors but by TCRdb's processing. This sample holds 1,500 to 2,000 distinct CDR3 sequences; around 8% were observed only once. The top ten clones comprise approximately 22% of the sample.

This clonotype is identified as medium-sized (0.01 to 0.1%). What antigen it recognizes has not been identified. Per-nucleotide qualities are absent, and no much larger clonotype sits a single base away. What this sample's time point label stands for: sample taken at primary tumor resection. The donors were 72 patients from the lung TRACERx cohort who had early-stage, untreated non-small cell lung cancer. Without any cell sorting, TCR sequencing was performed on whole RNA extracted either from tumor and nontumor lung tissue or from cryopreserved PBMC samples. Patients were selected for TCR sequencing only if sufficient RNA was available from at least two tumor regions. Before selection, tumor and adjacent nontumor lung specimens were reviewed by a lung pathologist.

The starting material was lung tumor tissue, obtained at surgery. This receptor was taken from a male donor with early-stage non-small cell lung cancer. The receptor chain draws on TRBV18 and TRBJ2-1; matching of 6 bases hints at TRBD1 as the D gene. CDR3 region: CASSPSGTTWNEQFF. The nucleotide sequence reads TGTGCCAGCTCACCGTCCGGGACAACTTGGAATGAGCAGTTCTTC.